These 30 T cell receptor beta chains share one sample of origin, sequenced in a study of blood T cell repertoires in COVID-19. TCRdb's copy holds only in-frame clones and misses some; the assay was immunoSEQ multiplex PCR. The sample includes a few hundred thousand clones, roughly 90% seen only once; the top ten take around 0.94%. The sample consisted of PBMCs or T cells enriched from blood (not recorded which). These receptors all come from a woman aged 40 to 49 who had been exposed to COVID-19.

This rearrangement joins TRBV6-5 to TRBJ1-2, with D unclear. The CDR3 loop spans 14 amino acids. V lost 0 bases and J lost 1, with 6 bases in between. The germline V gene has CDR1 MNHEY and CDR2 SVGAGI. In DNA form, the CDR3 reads TGTGCCAGCAGTTACTCGCCCAGTAACTATGGCTACACCTTC. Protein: CASSYSPSNYGYTF.

The CDR3 region is CATSRDNRVEAFF. As DNA, the CDR3 is TGTGCCACCAGCAGAGACAACAGGGTTGAAGCTTTCTTT. The rearrangement joins TRBV15 to TRBJ1-1, with TRBD1 as a possible D gene (6 bases). Trimming left V 0 bases short and J 7 bases short, with 9 bases between. Germline V gene sequence: CDR1 LNHNV, CDR2 YYDKDF (reference sequence). The CDR3 runs to 13 residues.

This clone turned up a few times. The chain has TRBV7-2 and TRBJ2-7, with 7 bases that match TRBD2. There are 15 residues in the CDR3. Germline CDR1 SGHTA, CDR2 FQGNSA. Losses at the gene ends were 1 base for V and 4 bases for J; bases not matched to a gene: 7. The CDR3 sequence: CASSLVGAGWYEQYF. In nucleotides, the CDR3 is TGTGCCAGCAGCTTAGTGGGAGCGGGATGGTACGAGCAGTACTTC.

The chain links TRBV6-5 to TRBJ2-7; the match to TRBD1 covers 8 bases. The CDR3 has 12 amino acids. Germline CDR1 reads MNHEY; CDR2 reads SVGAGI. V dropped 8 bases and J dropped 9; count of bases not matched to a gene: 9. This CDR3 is CASGTGFSGQYF. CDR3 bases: TGTGCCAGCGGGACAGGTTTCTCAGGGCAGTACTTC.

CDR3 amino acids: CASSQAGGETYGYTF. The CDR3 DNA is TGTGCCAGCAGCCAAGCGGGAGGAGAAACCTATGGCTACACCTTC. V usage is TRBV14 and J usage is TRBJ1-2; D unclear. The CDR3 runs 15 residues. Trimming stripped 1 base from V and 4 bases from J, with 13 bases between. CDR1 SGHDN and CDR2 FVKESK come from the germline V gene. The full variable domain, in which reference TRBV14 and TRBJ1-2 provide the parts outside the CDR3, is EAGVTQFPSHSVIEKGQTVTLRCDPISGHDNLYWYRRVMGKEIKFLLHFVKESKQDESGMPNNRFLAERTGGTYSTLKVQPAELEDSGVYFCASSQAGGETYGYTFGSGTRLTVV.

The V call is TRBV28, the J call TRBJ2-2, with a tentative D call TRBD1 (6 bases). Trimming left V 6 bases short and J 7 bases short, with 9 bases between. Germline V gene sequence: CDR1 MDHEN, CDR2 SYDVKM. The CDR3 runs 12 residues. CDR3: CASSLGHGELFF. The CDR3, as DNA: TGTGCCAGCAGCTTGGGACACGGGGAGCTGTTTTTT.

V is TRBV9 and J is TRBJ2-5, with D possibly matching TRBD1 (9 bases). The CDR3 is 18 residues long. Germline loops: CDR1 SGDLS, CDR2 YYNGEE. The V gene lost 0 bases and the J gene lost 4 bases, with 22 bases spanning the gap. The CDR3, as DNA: TGTGCCAGCAGCGTAGGGCCGGGGGGGCTGGGACAGGGAGAGACCCAGTACTTC. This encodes CASSVGPGGLGQGETQYF.

The CDR3 reads CASSLGQADTQYF. In DNA, the CDR3 is TGTGCCAGCAGCCTCGGACAGGCAGATACGCAGTATTTT. V usage is TRBV11-3 and J usage is TRBJ2-3; 7 bases align to TRBD1. The CDR3 consists of 13 residues. Per the germline V gene, CDR1 is SGHNT and CDR2 is YENEEA. V was clipped by 5 bases and J by 4 bases; unmatched bases: 3. Drawing the rest from reference TRBV11-3 and TRBJ2-3, the complete variable domain is EAGVVQSPRYKIIEKKQPVAFWCNPISGHNTLYWYLQNLGQGPELLIRYENEEAVDDSQLPKDRFSAERLKGVDSTLKIQPAELGDSAVYLCASSLGQADTQYFGPGTRLTVL.

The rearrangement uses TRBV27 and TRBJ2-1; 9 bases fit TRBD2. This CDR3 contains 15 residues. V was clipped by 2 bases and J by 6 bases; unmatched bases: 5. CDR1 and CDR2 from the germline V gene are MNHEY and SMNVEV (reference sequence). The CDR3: CASSLERGASNEQFF. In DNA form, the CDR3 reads TGTGCCAGCAGTTTAGAGCGGGGGGCTAGCAATGAGCAGTTCTTC.

This CDR3 reads CASSTPDRPSGWPQHF. The CDR3 coding sequence is TGTGCCAGTAGTACGCCGGACAGGCCGAGCGGTTGGCCCCAGCATTTT. J is TRBJ1-5 and V is TRBV19; 7 bases match TRBD1. The germline V gene has CDR1 LNHDA and CDR2 SQIVND (reference sequence). The V segment lost 4 bases and the J segment 9 bases; nucleotides outside the gene matches: 15. The CDR3 covers 16 residues.

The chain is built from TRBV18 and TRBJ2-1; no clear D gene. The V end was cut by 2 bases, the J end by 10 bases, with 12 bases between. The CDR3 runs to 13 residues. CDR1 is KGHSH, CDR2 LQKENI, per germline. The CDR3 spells CASSPGPIVEQFF. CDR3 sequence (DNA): TGTGCCAGCTCACCAGGGCCTATCGTGGAGCAGTTCTTC.

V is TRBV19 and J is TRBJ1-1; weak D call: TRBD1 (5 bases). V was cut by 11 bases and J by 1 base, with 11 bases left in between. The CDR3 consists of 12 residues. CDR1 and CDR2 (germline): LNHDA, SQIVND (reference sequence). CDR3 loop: CAARAWNTEAFF. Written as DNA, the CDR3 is TGTGCCGCCAGGGCGTGGAACACTGAAGCTTTCTTT.

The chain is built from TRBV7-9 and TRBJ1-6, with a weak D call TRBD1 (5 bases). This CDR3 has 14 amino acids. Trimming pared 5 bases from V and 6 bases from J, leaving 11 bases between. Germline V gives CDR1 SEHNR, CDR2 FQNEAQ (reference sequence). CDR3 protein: CASSRDLSNSPLHF. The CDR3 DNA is TGTGCCAGCAGCCGGGACTTAAGTAATTCACCCCTCCACTTT.

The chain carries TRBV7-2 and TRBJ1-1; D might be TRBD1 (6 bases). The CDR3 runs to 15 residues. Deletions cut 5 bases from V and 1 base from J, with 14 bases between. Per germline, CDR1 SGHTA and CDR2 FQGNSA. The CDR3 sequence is CASSPHRAANTEAFF. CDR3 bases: TGTGCCAGCAGCCCCCACAGGGCTGCGAACACTGAAGCTTTCTTT.

The CDR3 spells CASIPRAQGLNTEAFF. For the CDR3, the DNA is TGTGCCAGCATTCCCCGTGCTCAGGGGCTGAACACTGAAGCTTTCTTT. This sequence joins TRBV27 and TRBJ1-1, with D maybe TRBD1 (6 bases). Germline lookup yields CDR1 MNHEY and CDR2 SMNVEV (reference sequence). The CDR3 runs 16 residues. Trimming removed 7 bases from V and 0 bases from J, with 18 bases in between.

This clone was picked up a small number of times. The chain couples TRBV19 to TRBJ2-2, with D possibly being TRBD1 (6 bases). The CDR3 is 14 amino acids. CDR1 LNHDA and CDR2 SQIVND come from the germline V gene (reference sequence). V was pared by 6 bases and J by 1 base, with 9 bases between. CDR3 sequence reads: CASRVTGNTGELFF. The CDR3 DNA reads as TGTGCCAGTAGGGTGACAGGGAACACCGGGGAGCTGTTTTTT.

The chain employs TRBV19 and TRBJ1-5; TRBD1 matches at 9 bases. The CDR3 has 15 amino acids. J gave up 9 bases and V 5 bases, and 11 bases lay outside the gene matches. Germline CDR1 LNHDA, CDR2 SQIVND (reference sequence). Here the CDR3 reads CASSGLRTGVPPQHF. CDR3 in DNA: TGTGCCAGTAGTGGTCTCCGGACAGGGGTGCCGCCCCAGCATTTT.

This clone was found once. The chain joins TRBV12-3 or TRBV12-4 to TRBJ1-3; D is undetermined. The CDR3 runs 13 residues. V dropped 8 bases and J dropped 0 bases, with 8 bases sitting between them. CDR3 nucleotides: TGTGCCAGCGGCAGGTACTCTGGAAACACCATATATTTT. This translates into CASGRYSGNTIYF.

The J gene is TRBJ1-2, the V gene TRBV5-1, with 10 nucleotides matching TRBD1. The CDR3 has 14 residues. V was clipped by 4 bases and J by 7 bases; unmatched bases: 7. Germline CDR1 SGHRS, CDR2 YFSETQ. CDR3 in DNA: TGCGCCAGCAGCCCGGACAGGGGGGTAGGTGGCTACACCTTC. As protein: CASSPDRGVGGYTF. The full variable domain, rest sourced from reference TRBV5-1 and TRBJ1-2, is KAGVTQTPRYLIKTRGQQVTLSCSPISGHRSVSWYQQTPGQGLQFLFEYFSETQRNKGNFPGRFSGRQFSNSRSEMNVSTLELGDSALYLCASSPDRGVGGYTFGSGTRLTVV.

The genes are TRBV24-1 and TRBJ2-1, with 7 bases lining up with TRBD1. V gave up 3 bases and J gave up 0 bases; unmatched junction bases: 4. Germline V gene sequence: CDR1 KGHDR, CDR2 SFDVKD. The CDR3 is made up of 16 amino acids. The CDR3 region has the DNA TGTGCCACCAGTGATCACAGGGGAAGCTCCTACAATGAGCAGTTCTTC. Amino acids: CATSDHRGSSYNEQFF.

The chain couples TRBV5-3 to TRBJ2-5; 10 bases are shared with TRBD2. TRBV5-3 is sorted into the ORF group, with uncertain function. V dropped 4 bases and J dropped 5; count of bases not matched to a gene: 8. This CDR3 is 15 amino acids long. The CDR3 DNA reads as TGTGCCAGAAGCCCGGAGCGGGGGGGCCCTGAGACCCAGTACTTC. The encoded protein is CARSPERGGPETQYF.

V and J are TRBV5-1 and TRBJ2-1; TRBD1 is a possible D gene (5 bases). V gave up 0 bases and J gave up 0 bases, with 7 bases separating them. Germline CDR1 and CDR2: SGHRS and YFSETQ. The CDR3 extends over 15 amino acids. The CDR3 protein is CASSLGQSSYNEQFF. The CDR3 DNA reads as TGCGCCAGCAGCTTGGGACAGAGCTCCTACAATGAGCAGTTCTTC.

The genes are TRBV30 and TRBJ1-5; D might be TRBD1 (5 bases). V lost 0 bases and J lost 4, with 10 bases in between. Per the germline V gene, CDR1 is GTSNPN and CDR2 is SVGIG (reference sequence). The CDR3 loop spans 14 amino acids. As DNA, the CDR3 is TGTGCCTGGAGTGTAATGGCAGGGAATCAGCCCCAGCATTTT. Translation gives CAWSVMAGNQPQHF.

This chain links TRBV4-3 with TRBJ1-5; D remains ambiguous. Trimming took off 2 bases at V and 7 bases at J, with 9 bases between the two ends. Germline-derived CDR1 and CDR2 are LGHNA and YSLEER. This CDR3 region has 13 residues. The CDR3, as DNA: TGCGCCAGCAGCCAAACACCCATCCAGCCCCAGCATTTT. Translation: CASSQTPIQPQHF.

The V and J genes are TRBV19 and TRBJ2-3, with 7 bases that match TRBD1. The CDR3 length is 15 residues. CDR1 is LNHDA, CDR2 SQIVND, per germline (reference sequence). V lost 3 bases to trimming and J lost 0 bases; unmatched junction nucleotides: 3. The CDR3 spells CASSIGTASTDTQYF. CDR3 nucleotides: TGTGCCAGTAGTATCGGGACAGCTAGCACAGATACGCAGTATTTT.

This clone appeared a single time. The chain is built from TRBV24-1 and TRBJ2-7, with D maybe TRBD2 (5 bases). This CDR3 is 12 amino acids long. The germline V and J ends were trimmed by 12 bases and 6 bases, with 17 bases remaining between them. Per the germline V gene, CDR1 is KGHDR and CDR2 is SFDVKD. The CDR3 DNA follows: TGTGCCCCCCGTCCGGCGGGCCCCGAGCAGTACTTC. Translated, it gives CAPRPAGPEQYF.

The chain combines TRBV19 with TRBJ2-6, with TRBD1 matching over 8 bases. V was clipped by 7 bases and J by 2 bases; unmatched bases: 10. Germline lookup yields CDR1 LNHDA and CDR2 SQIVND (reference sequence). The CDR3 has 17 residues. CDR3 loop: CASTEDRALTGANVLTF. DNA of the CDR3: TGTGCCAGTACCGAGGACAGGGCCCTCACTGGGGCCAACGTCCTGACTTTC.

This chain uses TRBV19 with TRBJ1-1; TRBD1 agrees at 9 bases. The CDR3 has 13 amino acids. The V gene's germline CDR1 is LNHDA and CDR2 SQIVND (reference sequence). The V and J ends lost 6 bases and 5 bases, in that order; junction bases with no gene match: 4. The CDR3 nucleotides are TGTGCCAGTAGACAGGGGGCAGGAACTGAAGCTTTCTTT. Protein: CASRQGAGTEAFF. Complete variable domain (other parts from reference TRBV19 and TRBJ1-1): DGGITQSPKYLFRKEGQNVTLSCEQNLNHDAMYWYRQDPGQGLRLIYYSQIVNDFQKGDIAEGYSVSREKKESFPLTVTSAQKNPTAFYLCASRQGAGTEAFFGQGTRLTVV.

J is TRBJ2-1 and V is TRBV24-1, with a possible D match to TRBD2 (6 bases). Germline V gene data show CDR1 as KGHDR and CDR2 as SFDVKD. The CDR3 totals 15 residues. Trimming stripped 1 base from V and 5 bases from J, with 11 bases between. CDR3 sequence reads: CATSDFVGLNNEQFF. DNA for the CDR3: TGTGCCACCAGTGATTTCGTAGGACTAAACAATGAGCAGTTCTTC.

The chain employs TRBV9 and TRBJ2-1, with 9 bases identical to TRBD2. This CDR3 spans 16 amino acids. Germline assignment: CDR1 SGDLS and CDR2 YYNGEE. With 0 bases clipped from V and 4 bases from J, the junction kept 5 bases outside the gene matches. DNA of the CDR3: TGTGCCAGCAGCGTAGCGGCGGGGGGGACTTACAATGAGCAGTTCTTC. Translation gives CASSVAAGGTYNEQFF.